This T cell receptor (beta chain) was identified during a study of blood T cell repertoires in COVID-19. Study in general: Samples representing acute and convalescent COVID-19 were sourced from the United States, Italy and Spain. PBMCs, B-cell-depleted T cells, or T cells provided the cDNA or gDNA that made up the material.

This CDR3 is built from 18 residues. With 6 bases clipped from V and 4 bases from J, the junction kept 17 bases outside the gene matches. Germline values: CDR1 MNHEY, CDR2 SMNVEV (reference sequence). Methods used by the authors: Reference gene primer amplification gave estimated nucleated cell counts. The method was immunoSEQ multiplex PCR; TCRdb's version includes in-frame clones alone and lacks a portion of them. The DNA gave D and trimming, while V, J and clone size come from that table. The top ten hold 44% of the sample, which has roughly 80,000 clones, 81% seen once. V usage is TRBV27 and J usage is TRBJ1-3; 8 positions match TRBD1. Input material: peripheral blood. The source is a man aged 80 or over with acute or convalescent COVID-19. The CDR3 region has the DNA TGTGCCAGCAGCAAGATTATTCCGGACAGGGAGTCGGGAAACACCATATATTTT. Translated, it gives CASSKIIPDRESGNTIYF.